Below are 17 T cell receptor beta chains sequenced from a single sample in a study of CD8+CD57+ T cells in acquired aplastic anemia. Previously, flow cytometry had revealed CD8+CD57+ cell expansion in the patients chosen for sequencing. Genomic DNA constituted the template upon which TCR beta VDJ and CDR3 profiling was performed. TCRdb reprocessed the reads via MiXCR and lists one record per CDR3 protein. This sample yields some 200,000 distinct CDR3 sequences, of which roughly 45% are seen a single time; less than 20% belongs to the top ten. Sequences were obtained from sorted CD4+, CD8+, or CD8+CD57+ T cells (not recorded which) from PBMCs. Every receptor here comes from a human donor with aplastic anemia.

V usage is TRBV7-9 and J usage is TRBJ2-7; no clear D gene. The germline V and J ends were trimmed by 6 bases and 6 bases, with 12 bases remaining between them. Germline V gene lookup returns CDR1 SEHNR and CDR2 FQNEAQ (reference sequence). This CDR3 is 12 amino acids long. The CDR3 DNA sequence: TGTGCCAGCAGGTCTTTAGTCTCCGAGCAGTACTTC. Translation gives CASRSLVSEQYF. The whole variable domain, filled in from reference TRBV7-9 and TRBJ2-7, reads DTGVSQNPRHKITKRGQNVTFRCDPISEHNRLYWYRQTLGQGPEFLTYFQNEAQLEKSRLLSDRFSAERPKGSFSTLEIQRTEQGDSAMYLCASRSLVSEQYFGPGTRLTVT.

In regard to this clonotype: A much larger clone lies one base from this, so it may be a read error. The chain joins TRBV19 to TRBJ1-1; D remains ambiguous. This CDR3 has 13 amino acids. V was shortened by 8 bases and J by 0 bases, with 10 bases between the two germline ends. The germline gives CDR1 LNHDA, CDR2 SQIVND (reference sequence). CDR3 in amino acids: CASGPVLNTEAFF. The CDR3 DNA reads TGTGCCAGTGGTCCGGTTCTGAACACTGAAGCTTTCTTT.

This clonotype was observed a single time. The rearrangement uses TRBV5-1 and TRBJ2-7; D unresolved. Germline-derived CDR1 and CDR2 are SGHRS and YFSETQ. This CDR3 contains 14 residues. Trimming took off 0 bases at V and 0 bases at J, with 7 bases between the two ends. The CDR3 sequence is CASSLGHGSYEQYF. For the CDR3, the DNA is TGCGCCAGCAGCTTGGGCCACGGCTCCTACGAGCAGTACTTC.

The genes are TRBV12-3 or TRBV12-4 and TRBJ1-4; 9 nucleotides line up with TRBD1. Trimming at V came to 4 bases and at J to 6 bases, leaving 0 bases not matched to a gene. This CDR3 comprises 13 residues. This chain's CDR3 is CASSWDRDEKLFF. CDR3 nucleotide sequence: TGTGCCAGCAGTTGGGACAGGGATGAAAAACTGTTTTTT.

The chain employs TRBV2 and TRBJ1-6, with 9 bases identical to TRBD1. V trimming: 7 bases; J trimming: 8 bases; junction bases outside the gene matches: 6. Germline CDR1 reads SNHLY; CDR2 reads FYNNEI. The CDR3 extends over 14 amino acids. The CDR3 is CASNQRTGDSPLHF. In DNA, the CDR3 is TGTGCCAGCAATCAAAGGACAGGGGATTCACCCCTCCACTTT. The full variable domain, with the rest looked up from reference TRBV2 and TRBJ1-6, is EPEVTQTPSHQVTQMGQEVILRCVPISNHLYFYWYRQILGQKVEFLVSFYNNEISEKSEIFDDQFSVERPDGSNFTLKIRSTKLEDSAMYFCASNQRTGDSPLHFGNGTRLTVT.

In this sample, this clonotype turned up many times. The chain couples TRBV4-1 to TRBJ1-4; unclear D gene. Germline-derived CDR1 and CDR2 are MGHRA and YSYEKL. The ends were cut back, 1 base at V and 3 bases at J, with 12 bases in the middle. This CDR3 is built from 16 residues. CDR3 amino acids: CASSQGYSDANEKLFF. The CDR3 DNA is TGCGCCAGCAGCCAAGGGTACAGCGACGCTAATGAAAAACTGTTTTTT.

This clonotype was recorded many times. CDR3: CASSSTTGGETQYF. The CDR3 DNA reads as TGTGCCAGCAGCTCAACTACAGGGGGAGAGACCCAGTACTTC. The chain has TRBV7-8 and TRBJ2-5; TRBD1 matches 8 bases. Trimming took 4 bases from V and 4 from J; bases not matched to a gene: 5. The V gene's germline CDR1 is SGHVS and CDR2 FQNEAQ. The CDR3 has 14 amino acids.

The gene calls are TRBV5-5 and TRBJ1-1; 7 nucleotides agree with TRBD1. V was clipped by 4 bases and J by 3 bases; unmatched bases: 3. CDR1 and CDR2 from the germline V gene are SGHKS and YYEKEE (reference sequence). This CDR3 contains 13 residues. The chain's CDR3 is CASSLQGDTEAFF. Here the CDR3 DNA reads TGTGCCAGCAGCCTCCAGGGGGACACTGAAGCTTTCTTT.

Points on this clonotype: It may be a read error: a sequence one base away is much more abundant. The chain uses TRBV4-1 and TRBJ2-3; D possibly matches TRBD1 or TRBD2 (5 bases each). Deletions cut 7 bases from V and 2 bases from J, with 19 bases between. This CDR3 comprises 16 residues. Germline V lookup: CDR1 MGHRA, CDR2 YSYEKL. The DNA of the CDR3 is TGCGCCAGCAACTCGAACGGGTTCGGGGCCACAGATACGCAGTATTTT. Translating gives CASNSNGFGATDTQYF.

This clonotype has a handful of counts. The chain combines TRBV18 with TRBJ1-2; a weak D match, TRBD1 (6 bases). Between the trimmed V and J ends, which lost 4 bases and 4 bases, there was a span of 10 bases. The CDR3 sequence is 13 residues long. Germline loops: CDR1 KGHSH, CDR2 LQKENI. CDR3: CASSLTGTYGYTF. The CDR3 region has the DNA TGTGCCAGCTCACTAACAGGGACCTATGGCTACACCTTC.

In its sample, this clonotype was seen many times. J is TRBJ2-2 and V is TRBV20-1; possibly TRBD1 for D (8 bases). V lost 1 base and J 5 bases, leaving 17 bases between the germline ends. This CDR3 region has 16 residues. Germline CDR1 and CDR2: DFQATT and SNEGSKA (reference sequence). The CDR3 DNA reads TGCAGTGCTAGAGGCTTGACAGGGGAGGGAACCGGGGAGCTGTTTTTT. The encoded protein is CSARGLTGEGTGELFF.

This clonotype occurred once. This chain joins TRBV10-3 and TRBJ2-7; possibly TRBD1 for D (6 bases). The CDR3 spans 14 residues. Germline CDR1 and CDR2: ENHRY and SYGVKD. V dropped 4 bases and J dropped 2 bases, with 12 bases sitting between them. In DNA, the CDR3 is TGTGCCATCAGTGGAAACCACAGGGCCTACGAGCAGTACTTC. The encoded protein is CAISGNHRAYEQYF.

This clonotype was recorded once. The chain recombines TRBV20-1 with TRBJ1-5; 8 bases align to TRBD1. Trimming at V came to 6 bases and at J to 6 bases, leaving 4 bases not matched to a gene. Germline CDR1 is DFQATT and CDR2 is SNEGSKA (reference sequence). The CDR3 loop spans 12 amino acids. CDR3 in amino acids: CSAGQGGQPQHF. CDR3 nucleotide sequence: TGCAGTGCAGGACAGGGAGGTCAGCCCCAGCATTTT.

This clonotype was observed at least ten times. The V call is TRBV7-9, the J call TRBJ1-2; perhaps TRBD1 as D (6 bases). Between the trimmed V and J ends, which lost 8 bases and 4 bases, there was a span of 17 bases. Germline V lookup: CDR1 SEHNR, CDR2 FQNEAQ (reference sequence). The CDR3 is 14 amino acids. The CDR3 sequence is CASYGTGRAYGYTF. The CDR3 DNA is TGTGCCAGCTACGGCACAGGGAGAGCCTATGGCTACACCTTC.

Notes on this clonotype: A much larger clone lies a single base off, so this may be a read error. The genes are TRBV5-1 and TRBJ2-3; 13 bases align to TRBD2. CDR3 length: 17 amino acids. Germline V gene lookup returns CDR1 SGHRS and CDR2 YFSETQ. In nucleotides, the CDR3 is TGTGTCAGCAGCTTAGATTTGACTAGCGGGGGGATCGATACGCAGTATTTT. Amino acid sequence: CVSSLDLTSGGIDTQYF.

A few counts support this clonotype. This sequence joins TRBV6-2 or TRBV6-3 and TRBJ2-4, with TRBD1 as a possible D gene (7 bases). Germline V lookup: CDR1 MNHEY, CDR2 SVGEGT. The CDR3 totals 14 residues. Trimming removed 0 bases at V and 6 bases at J, with 9 bases between. CDR3 DNA sequence: TGTGCCAGCAGTTACTCGCAGGGGGGAAACATTCAGTACTTC. Its translation is CASSYSQGGNIQYF.

The V call is TRBV19, the J call TRBJ1-5, with a weak D call TRBD1 (5 bases). CDR1 is LNHDA and CDR2 is SQIVND in the germline V gene (reference sequence). V shed 3 bases and J shed 1 base, with 13 bases lying between them. This CDR3 has 16 amino acids. The CDR3 loop reads CASSMAGHGSNQPQHF. DNA for the CDR3: TGTGCCAGTAGTATGGCAGGGCACGGGAGCAATCAGCCCCAGCATTTT.